What follows are 12 T cell receptor beta chains derived from one specimen sequenced in a study of technical replicates of blood from several donors. TCRdb keeps only in-frame clones here, not all; method: immunoSEQ multiplex PCR. This table holds 55,000 to 80,000 clones, 80% to 95% found once. The sample consisted of T cells isolated from PBMCs. Every receptor here comes from a human donor in good health.

The rearrangement links TRBV5-4 to TRBJ2-7, with 13 bases identical to TRBD2. V trimming: 4 bases; J trimming: 5 bases; junction bases outside the gene matches: 6. The CDR3 contains 15 residues. Germline V CDR1 and CDR2: SGHNT, YYREEE (reference sequence). The CDR3 spells CASSPGLAGDHEQYF. CDR3 DNA sequence: TGTGCCAGCAGCCCAGGACTAGCGGGAGACCACGAGCAGTACTTC.

The chain joins TRBV6-1 to TRBJ2-7, with 10 bases lining up with TRBD2. V lost 5 bases and J lost 6; bases outside the gene matches: 4. Germline loops: CDR1 MNHNS, CDR2 SASEGT. The CDR3 length is 13 residues. This CDR3 is CASSSGRAVEQYF. In DNA form, the CDR3 reads TGTGCCAGCAGTAGCGGGAGGGCCGTCGAGCAGTACTTC.

The rearrangement uses TRBV18 and TRBJ1-1, with D unresolved. The CDR3 has 12 residues. Trimming shortened V by 4 bases and J by 7 bases, and 10 bases separated the two germline ends. From germline, CDR1 is KGHSH and CDR2 LQKENI. The chain's CDR3 is CASSRGNGEAFF. CDR3 coding DNA: TGTGCCAGCTCACGAGGAAATGGTGAAGCTTTCTTT.

The rearrangement joins TRBV15 to TRBJ1-5; perhaps TRBD1 as D (5 bases). This CDR3 has 18 residues. Germline CDR1 is LNHNV and CDR2 is YYDKDF (reference sequence). V was shortened by 1 base and J by 7 bases, with 23 bases between the two germline ends. The CDR3 nucleotides read TGTGCCACCAGCAGAGTAATCGGCACAGGAAGATTAGTGCAGCCCCAGCATTTT. This translates into CATSRVIGTGRLVQPQHF.

The J gene is TRBJ1-4, the V gene TRBV30; D is uncertain. Trimming left V 3 bases short and J 7 bases short, with 21 bases between. Germline V gene lookup returns CDR1 GTSNPN and CDR2 SVGIG (reference sequence). The CDR3 sequence is 16 residues long. CDR3 in amino acids: CAWSPDRVPEFEKLFF. Here the CDR3 DNA reads TGTGCCTGGAGCCCTGATCGGGTCCCTGAATTTGAAAAACTGTTTTTT.

The J gene is TRBJ2-3, the V gene TRBV7-2; TRBD1 agrees at 7 bases. V dropped 2 bases and J dropped 3; count of bases not matched to a gene: 5. Per germline, CDR1 SGHTA and CDR2 FQGNSA. The CDR3 loop spans 15 amino acids. The CDR3: CASSLFRDRTDTQYF. The CDR3 DNA follows: TGTGCCAGCAGCTTATTCAGGGACAGAACAGATACGCAGTATTTT.

The chain recombines TRBV5-6 with TRBJ2-1; D is undetermined. V lost 4 bases and J 10 bases, leaving 18 bases between the germline ends. This CDR3 has 14 amino acids. From germline, CDR1 is SGHDT and CDR2 YYEEEE. The CDR3 reads CASSPTSVTIEQFF. In DNA form, the CDR3 reads TGTGCCAGCAGCCCAACGTCGGTCACGATAGAGCAGTTCTTC.

The J gene is TRBJ1-5, the V gene TRBV27; perhaps TRBD1 as D (6 bases). The germline CDR1 and CDR2 sequences are MNHEY and SMNVEV (reference sequence). The CDR3 is made up of 16 amino acids. Trimming took 0 bases from V and 6 from J, leaving 15 bases between them. The CDR3 region has the DNA TGTGCCAGCAGTTTATCAAGTGTACAGGGTTTTCAGCCCCAGCATTTT. Residues: CASSLSSVQGFQPQHF.

The chain couples TRBV28 to TRBJ2-7, with TRBD1 matching 8 bases. There are 15 residues in the CDR3. CDR1 and CDR2 (germline): MDHEN, SYDVKM. With 3 bases clipped from V and 2 bases from J, the junction kept 6 bases outside the gene matches. DNA for the CDR3: TGTGCCAGCAGTTTCCGGGGACAGGAAGCCTACGAGCAGTACTTC. This encodes CASSFRGQEAYEQYF.

This clone has only a few counts. The J gene is TRBJ2-7, the V gene TRBV4-2; D not certain. This CDR3 comprises 16 residues. CDR1 is LGHNA and CDR2 is YNFKEQ in the germline V gene. V was cut by 2 bases and J by 0 bases, with 14 bases left in between. The CDR3 DNA reads TGTGCCAGCAGCCAAATCCCAACAGAGAGCTCCTACGAGCAGTACTTC. It translates to CASSQIPTESSYEQYF.

The rearrangement links TRBV6-5 to TRBJ2-7, with TRBD2 matching over 10 bases. The CDR3 has 16 residues. Germline trimming cut 0 bases from V and 4 bases from J; bases unmatched to any gene: 6. The V gene's germline CDR1 is MNHEY and CDR2 SVGAGI. Here the CDR3 reads CASSYSQISGRYEQYF. The CDR3, as DNA: TGTGCCAGCAGTTACTCGCAGATTAGCGGGAGGTACGAGCAGTACTTC.

The chain has TRBV10-3 and TRBJ2-3, with D maybe TRBD2 (7 bases). V lost 7 bases to trimming and J lost 2 bases, with 19 bases between them. This CDR3 contains 16 residues. CDR1 ENHRY and CDR2 SYGVKD come from the germline V gene. CDR3 coding DNA: TGTGCCATCACACCCGGGGGGCGGGGATACACAGATACGCAGTATTTT. Protein product: CAITPGGRGYTDTQYF.